This T cell receptor (beta chain) came from a study of molecular identifiers for immune sequencing clone quantification. As for the study in general: Replicate experiments divided RNA from approximately 22,000 or 94,000 naive CD8 cells into five parts and sequenced four.

The table lists this clonotype with a few counts. TCRdb re-analysed the PCR reads in MiXCR, keeping a single row per CDR3 protein. The sample has more than 450,000 distinct CDR3 sequences; roughly a fifth are singletons. Trimming removed 4 bases from V and 0 bases from J, with 8 bases in between. Germline-derived CDR1 and CDR2 are SGHKS and YYEKEE (reference sequence). There are 14 residues in the CDR3. The sample consisted of naive CD8+ T cells from blood, with Jurkat cell RNA spiked in. Subset described: FACS-sorted CD8+CD4-CCR7+CD45RA+ naive T cells. V and J are TRBV5-5 and TRBJ1-3; possibly TRBD1 for D (5 bases). The TCR originated in a human donor in good health. Some libraries in this study had Jurkat cell RNA spiked in. CDR3 amino acids: CASSVDISGNTIYF. As DNA, the CDR3 is TGTGCCAGCAGCGTGGACATCTCTGGAAACACCATATATTTT.